The 27 T cell receptor beta chains reported below all come from one sample, sequenced in a study of PD-1 blockade in classical Hodgkin lymphoma. All patients relapsed after autologous stem cell transplantation, and brentuximab vedotin exposure varied. Clones were read by immunoSEQ multiplex PCR, and TCRdb kept only the in-frame ones, dropping some. The sample contains about 94,000 clones, about 91% of which appear only once. Here the sequenced sample was peripheral blood mononuclear cells (PBMCs), taken before the second cycle of nivolumab. The receptors were gathered from a human donor with classical Hodgkin lymphoma.

This clone occurred once. V usage is TRBV30 and J usage is TRBJ1-5; no clear D. The CDR3 has 14 amino acids. CDR1 and CDR2 from the germline V gene are GTSNPN and SVGIG (reference sequence). Deletions cut 5 bases from V and 5 bases from J, with 16 bases between. CDR3 sequence reads: CAWSDFGRYQPQHF. The CDR3 coding sequence is TGTGCCTGGTCAGATTTTGGGAGGTATCAGCCCCAGCATTTT.

The CDR3 sequence: CASKGDRGNSPLHF. The CDR3 DNA reads as TGTGCCAGTAAGGGAGACAGGGGCAATTCACCCCTCCACTTT. The rearrangement uses TRBV27 and TRBJ1-6; the match to TRBD1 covers 8 bases. The V segment lost 9 bases and the J segment 7 bases; nucleotides outside the gene matches: 8. The germline V gene encodes CDR1 MNHEY and CDR2 SMNVEV (reference sequence). The CDR3 sequence is 14 residues long.

The J gene is TRBJ2-3, the V gene TRBV27, with a weak D call TRBD1 (6 bases). V was trimmed by 3 bases and J by 2 bases, leaving 9 bases between them. The CDR3 extends over 14 amino acids. The germline V gene encodes CDR1 MNHEY and CDR2 SMNVEV (reference sequence). The CDR3 spells CASSLTGNTDTQYF. The CDR3 region has the DNA TGTGCCAGCAGTTTGACAGGTAACACAGATACGCAGTATTTT.

This clone is a singleton in its sample. The V and J genes are TRBV30 and TRBJ2-7; unclear D gene. This CDR3 is built from 11 residues. Looked up from germline, CDR1 is GTSNPN and CDR2 is SVGIG (reference sequence). V lost 2 bases and J 6 bases, leaving 8 bases between the germline ends. For the CDR3, the DNA is TGTGCCTGGAGTCGAGGCCTCGAGCAGTACTTC. Its protein is CAWSRGLEQYF.

The chain couples TRBV4-1 to TRBJ2-3; TRBD1 agrees at 8 bases. V lost 4 bases to trimming and J lost 4 bases; unmatched junction nucleotides: 7. Germline CDR1 reads MGHRA; CDR2 reads YSYEKL. The CDR3 is 15 amino acids. The CDR3 coding sequence is TGCGCCAGCAGCCCGAGGACAGGGAGGCCAGATACGCAGTATTTT. Protein: CASSPRTGRPDTQYF.

This rearrangement joins TRBV27 to TRBJ1-1; D unresolved. Germline-derived CDR1 and CDR2 are MNHEY and SMNVEV (reference sequence). V was trimmed by 2 bases and J by 0 bases, leaving 7 bases between them. The length of the CDR3 is 14 residues. The chain's CDR3 is CASSLARVNTEAFF. Written as DNA, the CDR3 is TGTGCCAGCAGTTTAGCTAGGGTGAACACTGAAGCTTTCTTT.

In DNA, the CDR3 is TGCGCCAGCAGCCAAGAGCGGTTAGTGGACACCGGGGAGCTGTTTTTT. Translated, it gives CASSQERLVDTGELFF. The J gene is TRBJ2-2, the V gene TRBV4-1; D is undetermined. Per the germline V gene, CDR1 is MGHRA and CDR2 is YSYEKL. The CDR3 sequence is 16 residues long. V was pared by 0 bases and J by 3 bases, with 11 bases between.

A single count supports this clone. The rearrangement links TRBV5-4 to TRBJ2-3; 10 bases line up with TRBD2. The germline gives CDR1 SGHNT, CDR2 YYREEE (reference sequence). V gave up 0 bases and J gave up 2 bases; unmatched junction bases: 9. The CDR3 is 18 amino acids. The CDR3 nucleotides read TGTGCCAGCAGCTTGGAGCCTAGCGGGGGCTACACCACAGATACGCAGTATTTT. Translating it yields CASSLEPSGGYTTDTQYF.

The genes are TRBV6-1 and TRBJ2-7; perhaps D is TRBD1 or TRBD2 (6 bases each). The length of the CDR3 is 15 residues. Germline values: CDR1 MNHNS, CDR2 SASEGT. V dropped 1 base and J dropped 3 bases, with 13 bases sitting between them. The CDR3 sequence: CASSEGVGGSYEQYF. The CDR3 DNA is TGTGCCAGCAGTGAAGGCGTGGGGGGCAGCTACGAGCAGTACTTC.

This clone was observed a few times. Other DNA sequences in this sample translate to the same CDR3. V and J are TRBV6-6 and TRBJ2-7; 7 nucleotides align to TRBD2. CDR3 length: 14 residues. The V segment lost 5 bases and the J segment 3 bases; nucleotides outside the gene matches: 7. The germline V gene encodes CDR1 MNHNY and CDR2 SVGAGI (reference sequence). The CDR3 bases are TGTGCCAGCAGTCGGAGCGGGGAGGTCTACGAGCAGTACTTC. As protein: CASSRSGEVYEQYF.

Details on this clone: Distinct nucleotide sequences in the sample also encode this CDR3. The chain is built from TRBV2 and TRBJ1-5; no definite D call. Germline V gene sequence: CDR1 SNHLY, CDR2 FYNNEI. The CDR3 extends over 14 amino acids. V dropped 6 bases and J dropped 0 bases, with 9 bases sitting between them. CDR3 region: CASSPLNSNQPQHF. Here the CDR3 DNA reads TGTGCCAGCAGCCCACTGAATAGCAATCAGCCCCAGCATTTT.

V usage is TRBV29-1 and J usage is TRBJ2-7; no definite D call. The CDR3 length is 11 residues. The germline V gene encodes CDR1 SQVTM and CDR2 ANQGSEA. The V end was cut by 4 bases, the J end by 2 bases, with 6 bases between. DNA for the CDR3: TGCAGCGTTGGACCTACCTACGAGCAGTACTTC. This gives the protein CSVGPTYEQYF.

This sequence joins TRBV27 and TRBJ2-6; D is perhaps TRBD1 (5 bases). Germline loops: CDR1 MNHEY, CDR2 SMNVEV (reference sequence). V dropped 7 bases and J dropped 4 bases, with 26 bases sitting between them. The CDR3 sequence is 19 residues long. CDR3 nucleotides: TGTGCCAGCACCGAACGGGCATTACAGGTTCGGAAAGGGGCCAACGTCCTGACTTTC. Translated: CASTERALQVRKGANVLTF. Full variable domain (remainder filled in from reference TRBV27 and TRBJ2-6): EAQVTQNPRYLITVTGKKLTVTCSQNMNHEYMSWYRQDPGLGLRQIYYSMNVEVTDKGDVPEGYKVSRKEKRNFPLILESPSPNQTSLYFCASTERALQVRKGANVLTFGAGSRLTVL.

In DNA, the CDR3 is TGTGCCAGCAGCTTAGCCGGACTAGCAGTTTACGAGCAGTACTTC. It specifies CASSLAGLAVYEQYF. The chain recombines TRBV14 with TRBJ2-7, with 8 bases lining up with TRBD2. J lost 4 bases, V lost 5 bases, and 10 bases had no gene match. There are 15 residues in the CDR3. Germline V gene sequence: CDR1 SGHDN, CDR2 FVKESK.

The chain carries TRBV27 and TRBJ2-4; TRBD2 aligns across 11 bases. CDR1 is MNHEY and CDR2 is SMNVEV in the germline V gene (reference sequence). There are 15 residues in the CDR3. V dropped 5 bases and J dropped 5; count of bases not matched to a gene: 5. In DNA form, the CDR3 reads TGTGCCAGCAGTATTAGCGGGAGGGCCCAAAACATTCAGTACTTC. Its protein product is CASSISGRAQNIQYF.

The chain uses TRBV13 and TRBJ2-3, with a possible D match to TRBD1 (5 bases). This CDR3 is 15 amino acids long. From germline, CDR1 is PRHDT and CDR2 FYEKMQ (reference sequence). With 3 bases removed from V and 1 base from J, the gap between germline ends came to 11 bases. Here the CDR3 reads CASSFSGNGTDTQYF. The CDR3, as DNA: TGTGCCAGCAGCTTTTCAGGGAATGGCACAGATACGCAGTATTTT.

The chain uses TRBV6-5 and TRBJ1-3; TRBD1 is a possible D gene (6 bases). The CDR3 totals 15 residues. V gave up 0 bases and J gave up 2 bases, with 8 bases separating them. Germline V gives CDR1 MNHEY, CDR2 SVGAGI. The DNA of the CDR3 is TGTGCCAGCAGTTACTCGAAGGGGGCTGGAAACACCATATATTTT. It is translated as CASSYSKGAGNTIYF.

The rearrangement uses TRBV7-9 and TRBJ2-7; 9 bases are a match to TRBD1. Per germline, CDR1 SEHNR and CDR2 FQNEAQ (reference sequence). J was trimmed by 1 base and V by 7 bases; bases with no gene match: 8. This CDR3 spans 15 amino acids. In DNA form, the CDR3 reads TGTGCCAGCACCCCCCCGGGACAGGGTTCCTACGAGCAGTACTTC. Protein: CASTPPGQGSYEQYF.

The sample holds one count of this clone. The chain couples TRBV6-6 to TRBJ1-4; possible D gene TRBD1, 6 bases. The V end was cut by 6 bases, the J end by 6 bases, with 14 bases between. CDR1 MNHNY and CDR2 SVGAGI come from the germline V gene (reference sequence). This CDR3 has 14 amino acids. The CDR3 region is CASSNREVYEKLFF. CDR3 DNA sequence: TGTGCCAGCAGCAACAGGGAGGTTTATGAAAAACTGTTTTTT.

The genes are TRBV10-3 and TRBJ2-7, with a weak D call TRBD1 (6 bases). The germline V gene encodes CDR1 ENHRY and CDR2 SYGVKD. With 0 bases removed from V and 7 bases from J, the gap between germline ends came to 13 bases. The CDR3 covers 14 residues. CDR3 DNA: TGTGCCATCAGTGAGTCGGGGAATCAGGGGGAGCAGTACTTC. This sequence encodes CAISESGNQGEQYF.

CDR3 in DNA: TGTGCCAGCTCACGGGGGCCTAACACCGGGGAGCTGTTTTTT. Its protein is CASSRGPNTGELFF. The chain recombines TRBV18 with TRBJ2-2; D possibly corresponds to TRBD1 (6 bases). Trimming removed 4 bases at V and 2 bases at J, with 8 bases between. CDR3 length: 14 residues. In germline, CDR1 is KGHSH, CDR2 LQKENI.

This rearrangement joins TRBV10-3 to TRBJ1-1, with a weak D call TRBD1 (6 bases). The CDR3 runs to 13 residues. Trimming shortened V by 4 bases and J by 6 bases, and 12 bases separated the two germline ends. CDR1 and CDR2 (germline): ENHRY, SYGVKD. The CDR3 sequence: CAISGGGPPEAFF. The DNA for the CDR3 is TGTGCCATCAGTGGGGGGGGGCCCCCTGAAGCTTTCTTT.

This chain uses TRBV27 with TRBJ1-1; a weak D match, TRBD1 (6 bases). Looked up from germline, CDR1 is MNHEY and CDR2 is SMNVEV (reference sequence). The CDR3 has 16 amino acids. The V gene lost 6 bases and the J gene lost 8 bases, with 25 bases spanning the gap. The CDR3 bases are TGTGCCAGCAGCAACAGTCTTGGGACACCCTGGACGGAAGCTTTCTTT. This translates into CASSNSLGTPWTEAFF.

The table lists this clone with a count of one. The chain recombines TRBV5-4 with TRBJ2-7, with D possibly matching TRBD2 (5 bases). Germline-derived CDR1 and CDR2 are SGHNT and YYREEE (reference sequence). The CDR3 consists of 14 residues. Trimming pared 4 bases from V and 2 bases from J, leaving 13 bases between. The CDR3 nucleotides read TGTGCCAGCAGCCCCCCCGGAGGACCCTACGAGCAGTACTTC. Its translation is CASSPPGGPYEQYF.

The rearrangement links TRBV6-1 to TRBJ1-2; D unclear. The CDR3 is made up of 16 amino acids. Germline loops: CDR1 MNHNS, CDR2 SASEGT. V was cut by 0 bases and J by 2 bases, with 13 bases left in between. The chain's CDR3 is CASSEAPPRHNYGYTF. The CDR3 DNA reads as TGTGCCAGCAGTGAAGCGCCTCCAAGACACAACTATGGCTACACCTTC.

This chain joins TRBV5-8 and TRBJ1-4; no definite D call. Germline V gene data show CDR1 as SGHTS and CDR2 as YDEGEE. Trimming pared 1 base from V and 4 bases from J, leaving 11 bases between. The CDR3 has 15 amino acids. The CDR3: CASSLPGNNNEKLFF. CDR3 sequence (DNA): TGTGCCAGCAGCTTGCCCGGGAACAATAATGAAAAACTGTTTTTT.

The V call is TRBV9, the J call TRBJ2-7; D may be TRBD1 (5 bases). Per germline, CDR1 SGDLS and CDR2 YYNGEE. Trimming removed 0 bases at V and 1 base at J, with 14 bases between. The CDR3 contains 16 residues. The CDR3 nucleotides read TGTGCCAGCAGCGTAGCCCCCGTGACAGATTCCTACGAGCAGTACTTC. It yields the protein CASSVAPVTDSYEQYF.